The rows below give T cell receptor beta chains drawn from one sample of a study of cytomegalovirus exposure and HLA in healthy donors. Clones were read by immunoSEQ multiplex PCR, and TCRdb kept only the in-frame ones, dropping some. The sample holds about 140,000 clones, 82% seen once. Sequencing used PBMCs. The receptors originated from a man under 40 in good health and CMV-seropositive. The CDR3 runs from the conserved cysteine through the conserved F or W.

v_gene	len	j_gene	CDR3aa
TRBV11-3	16	TRBJ2-1	CASSLDHRNAYNEQFF
TRBV6-6	13	TRBJ2-2	CASSAGRTGELFF
TRBV7-9	14	TRBJ2-7	CASSLASSSYEQYF
TRBV7-2	15	TRBJ1-3	CASSYGGGKGNTIYF
TRBV29-1	15	TRBJ1-2	CSVEQGNPGNYGYTF
TRBV7-2	14	TRBJ2-7	CASSLTGITYEQYF
TRBV11-2	15	TRBJ1-4	CASSLGTGGNEKLFF
TRBV18	13	TRBJ1-3	CASSPRSGNTIYF
TRBV30	14	TRBJ1-5	CAWSSAFSNQPQHF
TRBV28	12	TRBJ1-1	CASREANTEAFF
TRBV28	14	TRBJ2-6	CASTPHSGANVLTF
TRBV6-6	15	TRBJ2-2	CASSQAGEIAGELFF
TRBV5-5	16	TRBJ2-1	CASSIPLAGGPNEQFF
TRBV7-2	13	TRBJ1-5	CASSGQGDQPQHF
TRBV5-1	14	TRBJ1-1	CASRAGTGNTEAFF
TRBV28	12	TRBJ2-7	CASSFQTYEQYF